The clone carrying this T cell receptor (beta chain) turned up a few times. The antigen is undetermined. Germline lookup yields CDR1 MNHEY and CDR2 SMNVEV (reference sequence). The CDR3 extends over 14 amino acids. V was shortened by 6 bases and J by 6 bases, with 15 bases between the two germline ends. This specimen comes from a study of T cell responses to AZD1222 COVID-19 vaccine. Broader study findings: Vaccine-associated CD4 TCRs ranged over spike, dominating at 160-218 and 743-854.

Clones were read by immunoSEQ multiplex PCR, and TCRdb kept only the in-frame ones, dropping some. The profile shows 120,000 or so clones, about 89% of them singletons. The chain uses TRBV27 and TRBJ1-5; TRBD1 might be the D (5 bases). Sample: peripheral blood, taken on day 0 of MenACWY control vaccination. This TCR derives from an adult in good health. The DNA for the CDR3 is TGTGCCAGCAGCCCCACCGGGGGAGTTCAGCCCCAGCATTTT. It yields the protein CASSPTGGVQPQHF.